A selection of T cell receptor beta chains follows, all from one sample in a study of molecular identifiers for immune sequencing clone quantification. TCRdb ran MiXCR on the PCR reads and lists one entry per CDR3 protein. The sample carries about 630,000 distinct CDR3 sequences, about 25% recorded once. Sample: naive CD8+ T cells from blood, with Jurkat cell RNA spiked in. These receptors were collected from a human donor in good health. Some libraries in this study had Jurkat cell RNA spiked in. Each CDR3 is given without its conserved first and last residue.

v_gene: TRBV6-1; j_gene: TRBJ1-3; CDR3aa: ASSVGESSGNTIY
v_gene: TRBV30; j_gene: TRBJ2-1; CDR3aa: AWASGGAFEQF
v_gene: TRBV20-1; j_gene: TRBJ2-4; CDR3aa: SATAWGFENIQY
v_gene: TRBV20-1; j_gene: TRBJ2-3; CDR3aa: SARAYGGAWDTQY
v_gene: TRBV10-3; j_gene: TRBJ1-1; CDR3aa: AISDAGSGTEAF
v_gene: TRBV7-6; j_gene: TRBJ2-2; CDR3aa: ASSSPSGINTGELF
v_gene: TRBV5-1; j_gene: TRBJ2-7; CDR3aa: ASSLTDRVYEQY
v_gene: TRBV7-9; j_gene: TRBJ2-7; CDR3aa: ASSSSGRAAPEIEQY
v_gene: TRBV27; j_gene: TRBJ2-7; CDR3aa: ARRTGRYEQY
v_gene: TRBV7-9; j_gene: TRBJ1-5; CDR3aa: ASSLEGSGNQPQH
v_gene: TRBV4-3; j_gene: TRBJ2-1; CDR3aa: ASSQDARGATSDEQF
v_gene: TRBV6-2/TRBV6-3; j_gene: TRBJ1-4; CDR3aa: ASSYSNQDDTISNEKLF
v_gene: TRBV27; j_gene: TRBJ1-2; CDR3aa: ASSLRGQGVGGCT
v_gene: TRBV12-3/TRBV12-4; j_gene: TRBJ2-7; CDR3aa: ASSSIRQGPPYEQY
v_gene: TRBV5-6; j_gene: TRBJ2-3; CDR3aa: ASSEGGSGGPDTQY
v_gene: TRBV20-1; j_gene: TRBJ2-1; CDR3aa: SARELAGPYNEQF
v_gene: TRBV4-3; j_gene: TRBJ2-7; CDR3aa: ASSQTVDGYEQY
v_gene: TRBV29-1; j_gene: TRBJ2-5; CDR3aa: SVEVGPQTQY